A selection of T cell receptor beta chains follows, all from one sample in a study of T cell repertoires in cytomegalovirus infection. One entry per CDR3 protein results from TCRdb running MiXCR on the reads. The data hold about half a million distinct CDR3 sequences, with around a third observed a single time. These receptors have no identified antigens. Here the sequenced sample was cultured PBMCs, taken from culture after CMV antigen stimulation. Source of these receptors: a human donor in good health (CMV status not recorded). Some clones in this sample may be carry-over from other donors' samples. Both conserved end residues are part of each CDR3. D genes are given only for firm matches. Part of the rows lack a size; the others show once, few, many or a class for expanded clones.

d_call	v_call	clone_size	j_call	cdr3_nt	cdr3_aa
-	TRBV30	once	TRBJ1-4	TGTGCCTGGAGTGCACTAGAGACTAATGAAAAACTGTTTTTT	CAWSALETNEKLFF
-	TRBV7-2	many	TRBJ2-1	TGTGCCAGCAGCCCGCGGAGGGGGTTTGAGCAGTTCTTC	CASSPRRGFEQFF
-	TRBV27	-	TRBJ2-1	TGTGCCAGCAGTTTACCCACGACCGGTGCCAATGAGCAGTTCTTC	CASSLPTTGANEQFF
TRBD1	TRBV27	-	TRBJ2-1	TGTGCCAGCAGTGCGTACAGGGGTCGGGATGAGCAGTTCTTC	CASSAYRGRDEQFF
TRBD1	TRBV12-3/TRBV12-4	-	TRBJ1-1	TGTGCCAGCAGTTTAGAGAGGGGGCGGACTGAAGCTTTCTTT	CASSLERGRTEAFF
-	TRBV28	few	TRBJ2-5	TGTGCCAGCAGTGACGGGTCCAGCGGAGAGACCCAGTACTTC	CASSDGSSGETQYF
TRBD1	TRBV27	-	TRBJ1-1	TGTGCCAGCAGTTCTGGACAGGGGCTATTCGACACTGAAGCTTTCTTT	CASSSGQGLFDTEAFF
-	TRBV2	-	TRBJ1-1	TGTGCCAGCAGCGAACGACATGTTGGGAACACTGAAGCTTTCTTT	CASSERHVGNTEAFF
-	TRBV28	-	TRBJ1-1	TGTGCCAGCAGTTTCGGGACGGCAAGGGGCACTGAAGCTTTCTTT	CASSFGTARGTEAFF
-	TRBV11-3	-	TRBJ2-7	TGTGCCAGCAGCTTAGATCGGAGACCCCGTCTATCCTACGAGCAGTACTTC	CASSLDRRPRLSYEQYF
-	TRBV5-5	-	TRBJ1-1	TGTGCCAGCAGCGCTAACGAAGTGAACACTGAAGCTTTCTTT	CASSANEVNTEAFF
TRBD2	TRBV7-2	few	TRBJ2-3	TGTGCCAGCAGCTTAAAGCACCCGGGGACTACGGATTTT	CASSLKHPGTTDF
TRBD1	TRBV20-1	-	TRBJ1-1	TGCAGTGCTAGAGATAGGGACAGGGGGTCATTGAACACTGAAGCTTTCTTT	CSARDRDRGSLNTEAFF
-	TRBV7-2	many	TRBJ2-1	TGTGCCAGCAGCCCACGGCGGTCCCACAATGAGCAGTTCTTC	CASSPRRSHNEQFF
TRBD2	TRBV19	-	TRBJ2-1	TGTGCCAGTAGATCGGGACTAGCGGAGCCCTACAATGAGCAGTTCTTC	CASRSGLAEPYNEQFF
-	TRBV11-1	-	TRBJ2-1	TGTGCCAGCAGCTTAGGGACTGGAGGTGAGCAGTTCTTC	CASSLGTGGEQFF
-	TRBV6-2/TRBV6-3	few	TRBJ2-3	TGTGCCAGCACCTTTCGGACAGCTGAGATAACAGATACGCAGTATTTT	CASTFRTAEITDTQYF
TRBD2	TRBV28	-	TRBJ2-7	TGTGCCAGCAGTTCCGTAGCGGGGCCATCCTACGAGCAGTACTTC	CASSSVAGPSYEQYF
-	TRBV11-2	-	TRBJ2-7	TGTGCCAGCAGCTTAGTTGCGCGGAACGAGCAGTACTTC	CASSLVARNEQYF
-	TRBV7-3	few	TRBJ1-3	TGTGCCAGCAGCTTAACCCAAGCGAGCTCTGGAAACACCATATATTTT	CASSLTQASSGNTIYF
-	TRBV7-2	-	TRBJ1-6	TGTGCCAGCAGCCTAAACCGGTCACCCCTCCACTTT	CASSLNRSPLHF
-	TRBV20-1	-	TRBJ2-1	TGCAGTGCTAGAGGCTTTTCCAGTAACAATGAGCAGTTCTTC	CSARGFSSNNEQFF
TRBD2	TRBV7-2	-	TRBJ2-3	TGTGCCAGCAGCTTAGGGGGACTAGCTTCAGATACGCAGTATTTT	CASSLGGLASDTQYF
-	TRBV7-2	few	TRBJ2-3	TGTGCCAGCAGCTTATTAACTTTGGGGGGGGCCTATACGCAGTATTTT	CASSLLTLGGAYTQYF
TRBD1	TRBV6-2/TRBV6-3	few	TRBJ1-1	TGTGCCAGCAGGAAGCAGGGGGAGCGCACTGAAGCTTTCTTT	CASRKQGERTEAFF
-	TRBV7-8	few	TRBJ1-6	TGTGCCAGCAGCTACTCGGGGGAAAATTCACCCCTCCACTTT	CASSYSGENSPLHF
-	TRBV30	-	TRBJ2-1	TGTGCCTGGAGTTGGGCGTTATACAATGAGCAGTTCTTC	CAWSWALYNEQFF
TRBD1	TRBV7-2	few	TRBJ2-2	TGTGCCAGCAGCTTAGTGGGTCCAGGGGGTACCAACACCGGGGAGCTGTTTTTT	CASSLVGPGGTNTGELFF
-	TRBV4-1	-	TRBJ2-5	TGCGCCAGCAGCCCCGGACCGGGGGAGCCTTCCCAAGAGACCCAGTACTTC	CASSPGPGEPSQETQYF
TRBD1	TRBV6-1	-	TRBJ2-5	TGTGCCAGCAGTTCCCATAACCGGGACAGCCAAGAGACCCAGTACTTC	CASSSHNRDSQETQYF
-	TRBV12-3/TRBV12-4	-	TRBJ2-2	TGTGCCAGCAGTTTAGCCGGGAGCACCACCGGGGAGCTGTTTTTT	CASSLAGSTTGELFF
-	TRBV7-4	-	TRBJ1-3	TGTGCCAGCAGCCCAAGTGGGGGGGCACGGAACACCATATATTTT	CASSPSGGARNTIYF
-	TRBV7-2	-	TRBJ2-3	TGTGCCAGCAGCTCTAGAGCGCGTGGGGGAACAGATACGCAGTATTTT	CASSSRARGGTDTQYF
-	TRBV20-1	few	TRBJ1-1	TGCAGGGTGGGCAGCCAGAACACTGAAGCTTTCTTT	CRVGSQNTEAFF
TRBD2	TRBV7-2	many	TRBJ2-2	TGTGCCAGCAGCTTAGCTCCTAGACTAGCGGGAGGCACCGGGGAGCTGTTTTTT	CASSLAPRLAGGTGELFF
-	TRBV27	-	TRBJ1-6	TGTGCCAGCAGTTTAACCGGTCAGAGCTCCTATAATTCACCCCTCCACTTT	CASSLTGQSSYNSPLHF
TRBD1	TRBV5-4	-	TRBJ2-1	TGTGCCAGCAGCTCCCCCGACAGGGAGAGGAAGTTCTTC	CASSSPDRERKFF
-	TRBV2	-	TRBJ1-3	TGTGCCAGCAGTGAAGAGGTGAGAAGAAACACCATATATTTT	CASSEEVRRNTIYF
-	TRBV7-9	-	TRBJ2-5	TGTGCCAGCAGCTTAAGAAGTCCAGAACTAGAACCAAGAGATACCCAGTACTTC	CASSLRSPELEPRDTQYF
TRBD2	TRBV11-2	few	TRBJ2-7	TGTGCCAGCAGCTCAATAGCGGGAGGCTACGAGCAGTACTTC	CASSSIAGGYEQYF
-	TRBV12-5	few	TRBJ2-7	TGTGCTAGTGGTTTGGAGAGTTCCTACGAGCAGTACTTC	CASGLESSYEQYF
-	TRBV19	few	TRBJ2-7	TGTGCCAGTAGTATAGATCCGGCATCCTACGAGCAGTACTTC	CASSIDPASYEQYF
-	TRBV7-9	-	TRBJ1-3	TGTGCCAGCAGCTTAGGCAGGGTAGGTCGATCTTCTGGAAACACCATATATTTT	CASSLGRVGRSSGNTIYF